This TCR beta chain was recovered during a study of blood T cell repertoires in COVID-19. Across the whole study: From the United States, Italy and Spain came samples of acute and convalescent COVID-19.

All enrollees were about 18 to 89 years old and from around 25 US areas. Clinical history as reported by participants underpinned cohort assignment. V was pared by 3 bases and J by 5 bases, with 13 bases between. The CDR3 spans 13 residues. Germline V CDR1 and CDR2: SQVTM, ANQGSEA. The authors' processing: Amplification of reference gene primers was used by the study to estimate nucleated cell counts. TCRdb keeps only in-frame clones here, not all; method: immunoSEQ multiplex PCR. V and J calls and clone size come straight from that table; D and trimming were deduced from the DNA. The table includes 250,000 to 300,000 clones, more than 75% detected once.

The chain uses TRBV29-1 and TRBJ1-1; the D gene is possibly TRBD1 (6 bases). Sequences were obtained from PBMCs or T cells enriched from blood (not recorded which). The sequence was collected from an older woman in a cohort exposed to, infected with or recovered from COVID-19 (not recorded which). The CDR3 DNA follows: TGCAGCGTTGACGTAGGGGGTTGGACTGAAGCTTTCTTT. This sequence encodes CSVDVGGWTEAFF.